This TCR beta chain was documented in a study of cytomegalovirus exposure and HLA in healthy donors (TCRdb year 2017). In terms of the full investigation: An earlier analysis of about 560 of the donors reported approximately 300 Gb of sequence data and 95 million to 140 million unique TCR beta sequences obtained from about 200 million T cells. Donor age, sex, ethnicity and CMV serostatus were collected together with the repertoire data. The T cell repertoires of several hundred subjects were profiled by immunosequencing and related to cytomegalovirus serostatus. A later analysis re-analyzed previously published TCR beta repertoires from about 730 donors and added high-resolution HLA genotyping to study TCR occurrence patterns. HLA typing included class I and class II loci at four-digit resolution. Rather than drawing on any new phenotypic data, the later analysis identified candidate immune exposures from TCR beta sequences and the way those sequences occurred across donors. All discovery cohort repertoires had been generated using a single sequencing platform. A separate validation cohort of approximately 130 different subjects was used in addition to the roughly 720-subject first cohort. In an earlier analysis of over 550 of the donors, high-throughput TCR beta sequencing was used to judge whether each TCR beta V gene segment behaved as functional or pseudogenic. The aim of the study was to test whether cataloging public T cell receptors could identify signatures of past pathogen exposure. Among a few hundred genotyped donors of the cohort, an average of roughly 240,000 unique TCR beta nucleotide sequences were sequenced per donor, roughly 18% of them non-productive. An early release that covered approximately 600 HLA-typed donors contained about 300 gigabases of sequencing data and 85 million to 100 million unique TCR sequences. Of the 350 to 450 genotyped donors, about 80% fell in the genetic ancestry cluster associated with self-reported Caucasian donors. Typing coverage differed by locus: A, B, C, DRB1 and DQB1 were typed in about 620-640 donors, DQA1 in roughly 510, DPA1 in roughly 590, and DPB1 in 400 to 490. A later genetic analysis took genome-wide SNP genotypes for about 55% of the roughly 670 donors and used that subset as a discovery cohort. To predict cytomegalovirus infection status, the study brought together high-throughput TCR immunosequencing, statistical association of individual TCRs with disease status, and machine learning. Roughly 5 DR-DQ haplotypes were handled as single units for association and clustering, since linkage in the cohort was strong. The paper as a whole reports these results and caveats: An earlier analysis of 587 of the donors showed that most TCR beta V segments appeared in productive rearrangements either about 90% or about 30% of the time, which broadly matched IMGT annotations. Most TCR sequences were observed very rarely across donors, whereas some public TCRs were present in many individuals. A further reported finding was that TCR beta sequences accurately predicted the HLA-A and HLA-B alleles for most subjects in the first cohort. The cohort was sequenced for TCR beta chains only, and without alpha or paired-chain data the features that could be detected were limited. An association between a missense DCLRE1C variant and V-gene and J-gene trimming of TCR beta chains was found in a later genetic analysis and replicated in an independent cohort. Because some donors lacked HLA typing at each locus, the association tests relied only on the typed subset. At a false discovery rate of 0.05, a later analysis linked around 15,000 TCR beta sequences to specific HLA alleles. The only immune exposure information available for the cohort was CMV serostatus. Compared with equally common non-associated chains, HLA-associated TCR beta chains in a later analysis were more clonally expanded and had lower generation probabilities. In a later analysis, the rate of TCR association differed among HLA loci, with DRB1 alleles having the most associated TCRs and HLA-C alleles having the fewest. Presence/absence analyses assumed roughly uniform sequencing depth across donors, an assumption that may not hold. The classifier was reported to diagnose cytomegalovirus status with high specificity and sensitivity in both the original and validation cohorts. In vitro tests confirmed that three of the cytomegalovirus-associated TCR beta chains recognize cytomegalovirus antigens. A total of about 180 TCR beta chains were listed by the study as associated with cytomegalovirus. According to the authors, the approach could potentially be generalized to other disease states and immunological phenotypes. Linkage disequilibrium might explain the correlated functional status among segregating V segments, but an unknown experimental factor could not be ruled out. In a later analysis, most CMV-associated TCR beta chains were found to appear HLA-restricted, with HLA associations seemingly driven largely by CMV exposure. A later analysis reported that several top co-occurrence clusters appeared linked to parvovirus B19, influenza, CMV and Epstein-Barr virus. The earlier analysis of nearly 600 of the donors excluded approximately 17 rarely observed V segments, including chromosome 9 orphons, because counts were too low. Compared with the approximately 600-donor mean, donors in an Asian-associated ancestry cluster had fewer N-insertions in productive TCRs, according to a later genetic analysis. Because the 87-base-pair reads could not distinguish some IMGT-functional V segments, including TRBV6-2 and TRBV6-3, those segments were excluded. The sequencing pipeline was judged likely to have produced a cluster of highly shared sequence variants as a technical artifact. When HLA alleles, especially DR and DQ, strongly co-occurred, TCR associations were difficult to assign to individual alleles.

V was cut back by 5 bases and J by 2 bases, leaving a gap of 12 bases between them. The CDR3 sequence holds 14 residues, the cysteine and phenylalanine included. This entry keeps only the CDR3 DNA: 42 bases, framed from base 1. CDR1 SGHTA and CDR2 FQGNSA were looked up in the germline V gene. The cohort consisted of 650 to 700 healthy bone marrow donors. All cohort members were sampled while nominally healthy, although unrecorded immune exposures were likely present. The donor was CMV seropositive and was included in the group of 289 seropositive cohort members. A peripheral blood sample was collected from each donor, and TCR beta sequencing was performed on peripheral blood mononuclear cells. Genomic DNA was extracted from the blood cell samples with the Qiagen DNeasy Blood Extraction Kit. Library prep was done by the immunoSEQ multiplex PCR assay. The multiplex PCR relied on a mix of 60 forward primers for TCR Vbeta segments and 13 reverse primers for TCR Jbeta segments. A multiplex PCR assay on genomic DNA amplified the CDR3 region of rearranged TCR beta genes. The Illumina HiSeq System was used to sequence the amplified TCR beta libraries as 87-base-pair reads. In the paper's pipeline: A later analysis tallied roughly 76 million unique TCR beta chains across the approximately 670 repertoires, and about 12 million of those chains were shared by two or more donors. Raw reads were error-corrected and collapsed into unique sequences by a nearest-neighbor algorithm in which closely related sequences were merged to remove PCR and sequencing errors. To assign V, D and J gene segments, CDR3 sequences were aligned to IMGT reference sequences. Each retained sequence needed at least a six-nucleotide match to both a V gene segment and a J gene segment. Rearrangements were called productive when the CDR3 lacked stop codons and stayed in frame with V and J; all others were non-productive. CDR3 was defined by IMGT convention, running from the second conserved V-encoded cysteine to the conserved J-encoded phenylalanine. In an earlier analysis of 587 of the donors, sequences lacking an unambiguous match to a single V gene segment were excluded. An earlier analysis of 550 to 650 of the donors classified V segments as functional when productive rearrangements were above 56.7% and as segregating when the standard deviation between donors was above 5%. A statistical classification framework was built for diagnosing cytomegalovirus status from the catalog of TCR beta chain sequences. In a later analysis, V and J genes were assigned by comparing TCR nucleotide sequences against IMGT/GENE-DB human TR gene sequences. In a later analysis, CDR3 sequences and most-parsimonious VDJ recombination scenarios were assigned using the TCRdist pipeline. In a later analysis, each TCR beta chain was defined by its CDR3 amino acid sequence together with its V-gene family, and reads without a unique V-gene family were excluded. In a later analysis, 450 to 600 highly shared, low-generation-probability nucleotide sequences were removed to address suspected cross-contamination and a sequencing artifact. A later analysis calculated a clonal expansion index for each public chain from normalized within-repertoire ranks of inferred template counts. In a later analysis, generation probabilities were computed with a VDJ recombination model fitted to out-of-frame rearrangements, and the resulting probabilities were checked against IGoR. Hypergeometric tests were used in a later analysis to score TCR-TCR, TCR-HLA and TCR-CMV co-occurrence, with a repertoire-size bias correction applied to the TCR pairs. In a later analysis, false discovery rates were estimated by permuting HLA or CMV assignments 20 times. In a later analysis, co-occurring TCRs were grouped with DBSCAN, and TCRdist sequence similarity was added when clustering was performed within HLA-allele-positive subsets. For co-occurrence clustering, repertoires with fewer than 30,000 or more than 120,000 public chains were excluded, along with 5 or 6 repertoires with anomalous nucleotide sharing. What TCRdb holds here is the immuneACCESS table cut down to in-frame rearrangements. Part of the clones is not present; checked against another copy, under half of the missing clones reflect an unresolved V gene, and the others are unexplained. The V and J calls and clone size come from that table; D and trimming were worked out from the DNA. The sample table lists 95,000 or so clones, about 86% of them with a count of one. The ten largest make up approximately 3.9% of the sample.

As concerns this clone: Its antigen is still unknown. The sample holds no much larger clone one base away, and base qualities are not on file.

Material: PBMCs. This sequence was found in a woman aged 70-85 years in good health and CMV-seropositive. The V and J genes are TRBV7-2 and TRBJ2-5, and perhaps TRBD2 as D gene, on 6 matching bases. The DNA sequence is TGTGCCAGCAGCCCCGGGGGTGCGCAAGAGACCCAGTACTTC. It encodes CASSPGGAQETQYF.